The next 20 T cell receptor beta chains were all read from a single sample in a study of blood T cell repertoires in COVID-19. The data were produced by immunoSEQ multiplex PCR, yet TCRdb's version contains in-frame clones alone and is incomplete. The profile shows 110,000 or so clones, roughly 82% of them singletons. Sequencing was done on a sample of peripheral blood. The source of these receptors is a human donor in a cohort sampled during active COVID-19.

The V and J genes are TRBV5-1 and TRBJ1-1; D remains unclear. V lost 0 bases and J lost 6, with 18 bases in between. The CDR3 runs 16 residues. The germline CDR1 and CDR2 sequences are SGHRS and YFSETQ. CDR3 DNA sequence: TGCGCCAGCAGCTTGGGGTTTTGGTCGGGGAGGCCTGAAGCTTTCTTT. Protein: CASSLGFWSGRPEAFF.

The chain recombines TRBV20-1 with TRBJ2-5; 7 bases align to TRBD1. Germline CDR1 reads DFQATT; CDR2 reads SNEGSKA (reference sequence). The V and J ends lost 3 bases and 2 bases, in that order; junction bases with no gene match: 3. CDR3 length equals 13 residues. Here the CDR3 DNA reads TGCAGTGCTAGTGGACAGGCGCAAGAGACCCAGTACTTC. Residues: CSASGQAQETQYF.

The rearrangement links TRBV20-1 to TRBJ2-7; TRBD1 matches at 9 bases. The CDR3 loop spans 15 amino acids. Germline V gene data show CDR1 as DFQATT and CDR2 as SNEGSKA (reference sequence). The ends lost 3 bases at V and 6 bases at J; junction bases unmatched: 12. DNA for the CDR3: TGCAGTGCTAGTTCGGGACAGGGAGGTGGGGGCGAGCAGTACTTC. Its translation: CSASSGQGGGGEQYF.

The chain carries TRBV9 and TRBJ1-1; 7 bases align to TRBD1. This CDR3 comprises 14 residues. CDR1 is SGDLS, CDR2 YYNGEE, per germline. Unmatched junction bases numbered 9, after V lost 4 bases and J lost 6 bases. The CDR3 nucleotides are TGTGCCAGCAGCATACGGGACAGTGGGGCTGAAGCTTTCTTT. It specifies CASSIRDSGAEAFF.

The chain is built from TRBV28 and TRBJ2-7, with unresolved D. The V gene's germline CDR1 is MDHEN and CDR2 SYDVKM. The CDR3 has 11 residues. The germline V and J ends were trimmed by 5 bases and 6 bases, with 8 bases remaining between them. CDR3 protein: CASSSYTEQYF. The CDR3 DNA reads TGTGCCAGCAGTAGTTACACCGAGCAGTACTTC.

The table lists this clone with a count of one. The V gene is TRBV5-1, the J gene TRBJ2-7; 7 bases align to TRBD2. CDR1 SGHRS and CDR2 YFSETQ come from the germline V gene. This CDR3 has 16 amino acids. V dropped 5 bases and J dropped 2; count of bases not matched to a gene: 13. For the CDR3, the DNA is TGCGCCAGCAGATCGTTTGGGGCGGGGAGGGCCTACGAGCAGTACTTC. Translated: CASRSFGAGRAYEQYF.

V is TRBV18 and J is TRBJ1-5, with D possibly TRBD1 on 5 matching bases. Deletions cut 2 bases from V and 0 bases from J, with 8 bases between. Germline values: CDR1 KGHSH, CDR2 LQKENI. This CDR3 region has 15 residues. The CDR3 region is CASSPSGNSNQPQHF. The CDR3 coding sequence is TGTGCCAGCTCACCATCAGGGAATAGCAATCAGCCCCAGCATTTT.

The count of this clone is one. The chain uses TRBV7-9 and TRBJ2-7; a possible D gene is TRBD2 (5 bases). Germline assignment: CDR1 SEHNR and CDR2 FQNEAQ (reference sequence). The V end lost 8 bases, the J end lost 3 bases, and 11 bases lay between the germline ends. This CDR3 is 12 amino acids long. DNA for the CDR3: TGTGCCAGCGAGGCGAGGGACTACGAGCAGTACTTC. Translation gives CASEARDYEQYF.

The chain recombines TRBV18 with TRBJ2-5; possible D gene TRBD2, 5 bases. The CDR3 runs to 13 residues. The germline V gene has CDR1 KGHSH and CDR2 LQKENI. Trimming removed 3 bases from V and 3 bases from J, with 8 bases in between. The CDR3 nucleotides read TGTGCCAGCTCACCGCCAGCGGAAGAGACCCAGTACTTC. This codes for CASSPPAEETQYF. Together with reference TRBV18 and TRBJ2-5, the CDR3 gives the full variable domain: NAGVMQNPRHLVRRRGQEARLRCSPMKGHSHVYWYRQLPEEGLKFMVYLQKENIIDESGMPKERFSAEFPKEGPSILRIQQVVRGDSAAYFCASSPPAEETQYFGPGTRLLVL.

The genes are TRBV7-9 and TRBJ2-1; TRBD2 matches 13 bases. CDR3 size: 17 residues. V lost 1 base to trimming and J lost 1 base; unmatched junction nucleotides: 1. Germline-derived CDR1 and CDR2 are SEHNR and FQNEAQ (reference sequence). This CDR3 reads CASSLGTSGGSYNEQFF. The CDR3 DNA is TGTGCCAGCAGCTTAGGGACTAGCGGGGGATCCTACAATGAGCAGTTCTTC.

This clone has more than one count but fewer than ten. V usage is TRBV16 and J usage is TRBJ2-7, with a tentative D call TRBD1 (5 bases). CDR1 KGHSY and CDR2 FQNENV come from the germline V gene. This CDR3 comprises 13 residues. V was cut by 5 bases and J by 4 bases, with 12 bases left in between. CDR3 nucleotide sequence: TGTGCCAGCAGCAGAAACAGGATATACGAGCAGTACTTC. Its protein product is CASSRNRIYEQYF.

The chain carries TRBV6-5 and TRBJ2-1; TRBD1 agrees at 10 bases. CDR1 is MNHEY and CDR2 is SVGAGI in the germline V gene. The CDR3 length is 15 residues. The ends lost 4 bases at V and 6 bases at J; junction bases unmatched: 6. The CDR3 reads CASSSRDRGLNEQFF. In DNA, the CDR3 is TGTGCCAGCAGTTCCCGGGACAGGGGACTCAATGAGCAGTTCTTC.

V is TRBV7-2 and J is TRBJ1-5; possible D gene TRBD1, 5 bases. The V end was cut by 6 bases, the J end by 4 bases, with 10 bases between. The V gene's germline CDR1 is SGHTA and CDR2 FQGNSA. CDR3 length equals 13 residues. This chain's CDR3 is CASRYDRNQPQHF. CDR3 sequence (DNA): TGTGCCAGCAGATACGACAGAAATCAGCCCCAGCATTTT.

The genes are TRBV7-2 and TRBJ1-6; 7 bases fit TRBD1. The germline gives CDR1 SGHTA, CDR2 FQGNSA. V gave up 5 bases and J gave up 13 bases; unmatched junction bases: 11. The CDR3 loop spans 14 amino acids. CDR3 bases: TGTGCCAGCAGCATACCGGGACAGAAGGATCCCCTCCACTTT. Residues: CASSIPGQKDPLHF.

This clone was picked up a small number of times. This chain joins TRBV28 and TRBJ2-3, with 8 positions matching TRBD1. Per the germline V gene, CDR1 is MDHEN and CDR2 is SYDVKM. This CDR3 is built from 19 residues. V trimming: 6 bases; J trimming: 0 bases; junction bases outside the gene matches: 17. The CDR3 coding sequence is TGTGCCAGCAGCCTCGACCCGCGACAGGGGCCTAGGAGCACAGATACGCAGTATTTT. This sequence encodes CASSLDPRQGPRSTDTQYF.

J is TRBJ2-6 and V is TRBV18, with D possibly matching TRBD2 (5 bases). This CDR3 has 19 amino acids. V lost 3 bases and J lost 2, with 20 bases in between. Germline V gene data show CDR1 as KGHSH and CDR2 as LQKENI. CDR3 nucleotide sequence: TGTGCCAGCTCACCGAACCGGCCGGGAACTGGGGCTGGGGCCAACGTCCTGACTTTC. It specifies CASSPNRPGTGAGANVLTF.

The chain joins TRBV3-1 (or the pseudogene TRBV3-2) to TRBJ2-5, with TRBD1 matching 10 bases. Germline V gene data show CDR1 as LGHDT and CDR2 as YNNKEL (reference sequence). Trimming cost V 5 bases and J 4 bases; bases outside gene matches: 19. This CDR3 is built from 19 residues. The CDR3 sequence: CASSTRDRGCSTSAETQYF. CDR3 sequence (DNA): TGTGCCAGCAGCACCCGGGACAGGGGCTGTTCAACCTCGGCAGAGACCCAGTACTTC.

The V and J genes are TRBV12-5 and TRBJ2-2, with no clear D. The CDR3 consists of 16 residues. The germline V gene has CDR1 LGHNT and CDR2 FRNRAP. Trimming removed 1 base at V and 4 bases at J, with 13 bases between. CDR3 sequence (DNA): TGTGCTAGTGGTTTGGGCCGGGTGCAACCCACCGGGGAGCTGTTTTTT. It encodes CASGLGRVQPTGELFF.

V and J are TRBV2 and TRBJ1-2; D unclear. The germline V gene encodes CDR1 SNHLY and CDR2 FYNNEI. V was trimmed by 1 base and J by 5 bases, leaving 8 bases between them. CDR3 length: 13 amino acids. The CDR3 loop reads CASSEGSRYGYTF. The CDR3 DNA reads TGTGCCAGCAGTGAAGGTTCACGGTATGGCTACACCTTC.

CDR3 region: CASSPTTGTTDTQYF. The CDR3 DNA sequence: TGTGCCAGCAGCCCCACGACAGGGACCACAGATACGCAGTATTTT. The gene calls are TRBV7-9 and TRBJ2-3, with TRBD1 identical over 7 bases. V was clipped by 5 bases and J by 2 bases; unmatched bases: 7. Germline CDR1 is SEHNR and CDR2 is FQNEAQ (reference sequence). This CDR3 has 15 residues.